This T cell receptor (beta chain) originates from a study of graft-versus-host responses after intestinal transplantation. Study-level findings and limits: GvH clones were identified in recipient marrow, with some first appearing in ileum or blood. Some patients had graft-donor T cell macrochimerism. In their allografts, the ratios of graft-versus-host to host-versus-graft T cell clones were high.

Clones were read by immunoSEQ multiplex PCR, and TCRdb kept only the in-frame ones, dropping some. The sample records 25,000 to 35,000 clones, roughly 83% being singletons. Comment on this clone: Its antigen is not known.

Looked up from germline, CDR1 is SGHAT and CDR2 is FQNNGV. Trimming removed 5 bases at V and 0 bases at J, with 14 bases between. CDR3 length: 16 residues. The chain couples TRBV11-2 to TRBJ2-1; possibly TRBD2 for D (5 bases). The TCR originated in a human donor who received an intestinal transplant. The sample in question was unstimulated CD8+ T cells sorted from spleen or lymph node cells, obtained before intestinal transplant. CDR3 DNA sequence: TGTGCCAGCAGCCTGTGGACTTCGAGCTCCTACAATGAGCAGTTCTTC. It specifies CASSLWTSSSYNEQFF.